The rows below give T cell receptor beta chains drawn from one sample of a study of identical twins. TCRdb reanalysed the 5' RACE reads using MiXCR and keeps one entry per CDR3 protein. The repertoire has 600,000 to 800,000 distinct CDR3 sequences, less than 25% of them found once; the top ten carry 4% to 5.5%. The same sample was also studied in work on T cells expressing NK-cell markers.

The sequenced sample was PBMCs. The receptors were gathered from a woman between 18 and 29 years old in good health. Both conserved end residues are part of each CDR3. Each record gives: CDR3 DNA, CDR3 protein, clone size, J gene, D gene, V gene. The D gene is left open where the match is weak. Some rows have no size entry. The others give once, few or many, or a class for an expanded clone.

TGTGCCAGCAGCTTGGGGAGGACTAGCGGCTACGAGCAGTACTTC,CASSLGRTSGYEQYF,-,TRBJ2-7,TRBD2,TRBV5-4
TGTGCCAGCAGCTTGGTTGGGACAATGACCCCCTACGAGCAGTACTTC,CASSLVGTMTPYEQYF,-,TRBJ2-7,-,TRBV5-5
TGTGCTAGTGGTCCCGGGACAGCCTTTAGGAATGAGCAGTTCTTC,CASGPGTAFRNEQFF,-,TRBJ2-1,TRBD1,TRBV12-5
TGTGCCAGCAGTTTAGGTGAGGGGTATGAGCAGTTCTTC,CASSLGEGYEQFF,few,TRBJ2-1,-,TRBV12-3/TRBV12-4
TGTGCCAGCAGCGTAGTGACAGGTAATGAGCAGTTCTTC,CASSVVTGNEQFF,-,TRBJ2-1,-,TRBV9
TGTGCCAGCGGGATCGGTGAAGCTTTCTTT,CASGIGEAFF,few,TRBJ1-1,-,TRBV12-3/TRBV12-4
TGTGCCAGCAGCTCCGACACCGCTGAAGCTTTCTTT,CASSSDTAEAFF,many,TRBJ1-1,-,TRBV7-2
TGCAGCGTTGCTGGGTTTCGAACAGATACGCAGTATTTT,CSVAGFRTDTQYF,few,TRBJ2-3,-,TRBV29-1
TGTGCCAGCAGTATAGGCGGGATGAGCTACGAGCAGTACTTC,CASSIGGMSYEQYF,few,TRBJ2-7,-,TRBV27
TGTGACAGCAGCCAATCTCGGATCGAGCAGTACTTC,CDSSQSRIEQYF,-,TRBJ2-7,-,TRBV16
TGTGCCAGCAAGGACCGATGGACTGAAGCTTTCTTT,CASKDRWTEAFF,-,TRBJ1-1,-,TRBV12-3/TRBV12-4
TGCGCCAGCAGCCAATTAACGGGGAGGGGGGATACGCAGTATTTT,CASSQLTGRGDTQYF,many,TRBJ2-3,-,TRBV4-3
TGTGCCAGCAGTTTAGGGGGAAATACGCAGTATTTT,CASSLGGNTQYF,many,TRBJ2-3,-,TRBV12-3/TRBV12-4
TGTGCCAGCAGCATCCGCGGCGCGGCCAAAACTGAAGCTTTCTTT,CASSIRGAAKTEAFF,many,TRBJ1-1,-,TRBV12-3/TRBV12-4
TGCAGCGTTCAGCCCCCTGCAGATACGCAGTATTTT,CSVQPPADTQYF,-,TRBJ2-3,-,TRBV29-1
TGCAGTGCCCCATATGAGGCAGGGCTCACTTCTAACTATGGCTACACCTTC,CSAPYEAGLTSNYGYTF,few,TRBJ1-2,-,TRBV20-1
TGCGCCAGCAGCCAGACTCGGTACATCTACTATGGCTACACCTTC,CASSQTRYIYYGYTF,many,TRBJ1-2,-,TRBV4-1
TGTGCCACCAGTCGGACAACTGGGGAGCTGTTTTTT,CATSRTTGELFF,many,TRBJ2-2,-,TRBV24-1
TGTGCCAGTTCGACAGATCATAATCAGCCCCAGCATTTT,CASSTDHNQPQHF,-,TRBJ1-5,-,TRBV2
TGTGCCAGCAGTGAATTTGCCAGGGAGGGCGAGCAGTTCTTC,CASSEFAREGEQFF,few,TRBJ2-1,TRBD2,TRBV25-1
TGTGCCAGCAGAGGCGCCCCTTTGGAGCAGTACTTC,CASRGAPLEQYF,-,TRBJ2-7,-,TRBV6-5
TGCGCCAGCAGCCACAATCGGGGGACAGGGGGTTCAGATGAGCAGTTCTTC,CASSHNRGTGGSDEQFF,few,TRBJ2-1,TRBD1,TRBV5-1
TGTGCCTTTTCCCCCAGGGGATCCCAAGAGACCCAGTACTTC,CAFSPRGSQETQYF,-,TRBJ2-5,-,TRBV30
TGTGCCAGCAAGGGCGGGGGAAGTATCAATGAGCAGTTCTTC,CASKGGGSINEQFF,-,TRBJ2-1,TRBD2,TRBV28